The T cell receptor beta chain under discussion was sequenced for a study of CD8 T cells in Susac syndrome. Reverse transcription used about 0.45 to 1 ug RNA and random hexamers. TCRdb redid the calling of the immunoSEQ multiplex PCR reads with MiXCR, one entry per CDR3 protein. Among approximately 100,000 distinct CDR3 sequences listed, roughly 92% were seen once. Germline V gene data show CDR1 as SEHNR and CDR2 as FQNEAQ (reference sequence). V shed 1 base and J shed 4 bases, with 14 bases lying between them. The CDR3 has 15 residues. V usage is TRBV7-9 and J usage is TRBJ2-7, with D perhaps matching TRBD1 (7 bases). Sequencing was carried out using CD8+ T cells from PBMCs. The sequence came from a human donor in good health. Here the CDR3 reads CASSLEGRGDYEQYF. In DNA, the CDR3 is TGTGCCAGCAGCTTAGAAGGCAGGGGGGATTACGAGCAGTACTTC. Based on the CDR3 plus reference TRBV7-9 and TRBJ2-7, the full variable domain is DTGVSQNPRHKITKRGQNVTFRCDPISEHNRLYWYRQTLGQGPEFLTYFQNEAQLEKSRLLSDRFSAERPKGSFSTLEIQRTEQGDSAMYLCASSLEGRGDYEQYFGPGTRLTVT.